Described below is a single T cell receptor beta chain sequence and its context. Its cognate antigen is unknown. Donors comprised only Caucasian adults living in Nashville, Tennessee. Germline loops: CDR1 MGHDK, CDR2 SYGVNS. The CDR3 totals 13 residues. V gave up 6 bases and J gave up 2 bases, with 7 bases separating them. This sample was included in a study of shared clonotypes between healthy human individuals. At the level of the study: Three plates each covered CD4 naive and memory; CD8 naive two, CD8 memory one.

How the authors handled the data: There were no quality scores in the junction-only immunoSEQ sequences, so filtering differed. Clones were sequenced by immunoSEQ multiplex PCR, and TCRdb holds only the in-frame ones, with some missing. That table supplies the V and J calls and clone size; D and trimming were determined from the DNA. The sample holds hundreds of thousands of clones, about three quarters seen once. Findings and caveats of the study: Researchers found naive subsets generally carried larger estimated richness than memory subsets.

Material: memory CD4+ T cells sorted from blood. Indicated subset: CD45RA-negative fraction. This chain joins TRBV25-1 and TRBJ2-2; no reliable D call. This TCR came from a woman under 40 in good health. CDR3 region: CASSEVNTGELFF. Written as DNA, the CDR3 is TGTGCCAGCAGCGAAGTAAACACCGGGGAGCTGTTTTTT.